This T cell receptor (beta chain) was sequenced in a study of vaccination and CD4 T cells after COVID-19. Study as a whole: A positive SARS-CoV-2 nasal swab PCR result was recorded for each convalescent patient; roughly nine were mild and one severe.

Cultured CD4+ T cell DNA was sequenced using the Oncomine TCR Beta short-read assay. Genomic DNA was extracted from cultured CD4+ T cells. MiXCR was run by TCRdb on the PCR reads, yielding one entry per CDR3 protein. This sample has 13,000 to 15,000 distinct CDR3 sequences; less than 60% occur once, and the top ten carry about 24%. CDR1 and CDR2 (germline): MNHNS, SASEGT. The CDR3 has 14 amino acids. Unmatched junction bases numbered 7, after V lost 8 bases and J lost 3 bases. Indicated treatment: approximately 11-day PBMC culture with coronavirus spike peptide pools or control peptides (ViraFEST assay). Under the ViraFEST approach, antigen-specific T cells were expanded with peptide pools and TCRs subsequently sequenced. The culture of some 2.1 million PBMCs per well included about 9.7 IU/ml IL-2 and roughly 9.7 ug/ml peptide pools. Regarding this clonotype: Antigen unknown.

This sequence was found in a human donor with COVID-19. This sequence joins TRBV6-1 and TRBJ1-2; the match to TRBD1 covers 9 bases. The starting material was cultured CD4+ T cells from blood, obtained after SARS-CoV-2 vaccination. The CDR3 protein is CASGPQGAHYGYTF. CDR3 sequence (DNA): TGTGCCAGCGGCCCACAGGGGGCACACTATGGCTACACCTTC.